This T cell receptor beta chain was identified in a study of blood T cells in healthy people across ages. Alongside a J-beta primer mix, a sample-barcoded 5' primer served in a second PCR lasting about 6 to 12 cycles. Via MiXCR, TCRdb re-called the 5' RACE reads, giving one row per CDR3 protein. The sample shows 750,000 to 950,000 distinct CDR3 sequences, around a quarter of them seen only once. The same data also contributed to another study, on T cells of mothers and their children.

The sequencing sample was made of blood. The clonotype comes from a boy between 10 and 17 years old in good health.

CDR3 protein: CASSLDLSYGYTF. Written as DNA, the CDR3 is TGTGCCAGCAGCTTAGATCTCAGCTATGGCTACACCTTC. The chain links TRBV7-9 to TRBJ1-2; D ambiguous. Germline values: CDR1 SEHNR, CDR2 FQNEAQ (reference sequence). This CDR3 has 13 amino acids. V lost 1 base to trimming and J lost 4 bases, with 7 bases between them.